This TCR beta chain was recovered during a study of blood T cell repertoires in COVID-19. This clone was detected only once. How the authors handled the data: How many nucleated cells were present was estimated from reference gene primer amplification. The table came from immunoSEQ multiplex PCR; TCRdb's copy has only in-frame clones and leaves some out. V and J calls and clone size are copied from that table; D and trimming were computed from the DNA. The profile covers around 250,000 clones, with around 82% appearing a single time and 3.4% taken by the ten largest. Participant age was about 18 to 89 years, and participants resided in about two dozen US areas. Donors of Cohort 3 who recovered were those that had two negative PCRs, clearance, or symptom resolution. The CDR3 has 13 residues. Germline lookup yields CDR1 GTSNPN and CDR2 SVGIG (reference sequence). Trimming took 4 bases from V and 5 from J; bases not matched to a gene: 5.

Sequences were obtained from PBMCs or T cells enriched from blood (not recorded which). The receptor comes from a man aged 45 to 65 who had recovered from COVID-19. The gene calls are TRBV30 and TRBJ2-7, with TRBD2 matching 10 bases. CDR3 residues: CAWKRGGGNEQYF. Written as DNA, the CDR3 is TGTGCCTGGAAGCGGGGGGGCGGCAACGAGCAGTACTTC.